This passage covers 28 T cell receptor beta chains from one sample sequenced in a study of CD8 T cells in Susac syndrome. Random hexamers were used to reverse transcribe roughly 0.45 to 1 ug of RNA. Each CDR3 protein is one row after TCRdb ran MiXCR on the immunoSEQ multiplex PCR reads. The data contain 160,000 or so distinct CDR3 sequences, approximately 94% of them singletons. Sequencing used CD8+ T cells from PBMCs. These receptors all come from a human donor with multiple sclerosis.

The CDR3 DNA sequence: TGTGCCAGCAGTTCCCCACCGATCAACACTGAAGCTTTCTTT. Translating gives CASSSPPINTEAFF. The J gene is TRBJ1-1, the V gene TRBV6-5; D uncertain. With 4 bases removed from V and 2 bases from J, the gap between germline ends came to 11 bases. This CDR3 region has 14 residues. The germline V gene encodes CDR1 MNHEY and CDR2 SVGAGI.

The CDR3 DNA reads TGTGCCAGCAGTCGGACAGCCAGCTCCTACAATGAGCAGTTCTTC. Protein: CASSRTASSYNEQFF. The chain recombines TRBV7-9 with TRBJ2-1, with D possibly TRBD1 on 6 matching bases. Per the germline V gene, CDR1 is SEHNR and CDR2 is FQNEAQ (reference sequence). This CDR3 is 15 amino acids long. Trimming took 6 bases from V and 0 from J, leaving 12 bases between them.

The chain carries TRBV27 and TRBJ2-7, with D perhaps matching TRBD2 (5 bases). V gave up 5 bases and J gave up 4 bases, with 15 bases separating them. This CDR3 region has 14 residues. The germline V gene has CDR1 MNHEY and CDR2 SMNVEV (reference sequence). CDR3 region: CASSPRRTLYEQYF. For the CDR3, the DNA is TGTGCCAGCAGTCCGCGGAGGACTTTGTACGAGCAGTACTTC.

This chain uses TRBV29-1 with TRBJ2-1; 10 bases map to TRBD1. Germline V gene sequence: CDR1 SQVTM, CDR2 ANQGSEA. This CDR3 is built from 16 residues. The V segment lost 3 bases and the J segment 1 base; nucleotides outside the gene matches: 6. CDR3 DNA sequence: TGCAGCGTTGATACGAGGACAGGGGGTTCCTACAATGAGCAGTTCTTC. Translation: CSVDTRTGGSYNEQFF.

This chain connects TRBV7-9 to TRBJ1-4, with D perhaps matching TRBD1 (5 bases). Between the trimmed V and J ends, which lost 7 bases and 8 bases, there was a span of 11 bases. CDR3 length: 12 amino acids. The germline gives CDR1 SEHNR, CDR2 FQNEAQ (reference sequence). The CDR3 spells CASTGGSEKLFF. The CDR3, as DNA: TGTGCCAGCACTGGGGGATCGGAAAAACTGTTTTTT.

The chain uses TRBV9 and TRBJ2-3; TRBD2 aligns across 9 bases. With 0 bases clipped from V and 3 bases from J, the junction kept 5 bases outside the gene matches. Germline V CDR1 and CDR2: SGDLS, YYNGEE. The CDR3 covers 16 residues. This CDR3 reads CASSVESGGPTDTQYF. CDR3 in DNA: TGTGCCAGCAGCGTAGAAAGCGGGGGGCCAACAGATACGCAGTATTTT.

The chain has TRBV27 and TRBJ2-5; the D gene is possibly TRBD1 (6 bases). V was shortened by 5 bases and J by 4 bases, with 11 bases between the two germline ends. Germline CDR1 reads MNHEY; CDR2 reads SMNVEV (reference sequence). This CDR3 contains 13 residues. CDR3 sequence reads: CASSPDRLETQYF. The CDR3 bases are TGTGCCAGCAGTCCCGACAGGCTAGAGACCCAGTACTTC.

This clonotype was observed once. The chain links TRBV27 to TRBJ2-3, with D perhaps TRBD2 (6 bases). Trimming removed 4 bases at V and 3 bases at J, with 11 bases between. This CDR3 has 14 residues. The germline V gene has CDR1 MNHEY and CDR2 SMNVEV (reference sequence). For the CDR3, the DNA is TGTGCCAGCAGTTATGGCGGGAATACAGATACGCAGTATTTT. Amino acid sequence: CASSYGGNTDTQYF.

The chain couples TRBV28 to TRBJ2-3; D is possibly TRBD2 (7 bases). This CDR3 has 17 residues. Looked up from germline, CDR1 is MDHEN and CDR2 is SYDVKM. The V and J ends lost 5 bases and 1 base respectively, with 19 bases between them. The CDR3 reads CASSLTGAGARTDTQYF. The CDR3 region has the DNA TGTGCCAGCAGTCTGACAGGTGCGGGAGCACGCACAGATACGCAGTATTTT. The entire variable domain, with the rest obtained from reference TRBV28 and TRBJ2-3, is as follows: DVKVTQSSRYLVKRTGEKVFLECVQDMDHENMFWYRQDPGLGLRLIYFSYDVKMKEKGDIPEGYSVSREKKERFSLILESASTNQTSMYLCASSLTGAGARTDTQYFGPGTRLTVL.

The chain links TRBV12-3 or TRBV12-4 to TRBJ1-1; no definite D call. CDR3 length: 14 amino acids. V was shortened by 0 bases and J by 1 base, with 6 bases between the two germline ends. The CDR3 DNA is TGTGCCAGCAGTTTAGCGCTCAGGAACACTGAAGCTTTCTTT. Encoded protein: CASSLALRNTEAFF.

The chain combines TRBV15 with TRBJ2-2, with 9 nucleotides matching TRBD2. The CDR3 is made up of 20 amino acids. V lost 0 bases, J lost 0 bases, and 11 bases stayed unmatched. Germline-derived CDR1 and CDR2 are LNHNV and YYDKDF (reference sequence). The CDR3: CATSRDELAGLLTNTGELFF. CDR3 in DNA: TGTGCCACCAGCAGAGATGAGCTAGCGGGGCTGCTAACGAACACCGGGGAGCTGTTTTTT.

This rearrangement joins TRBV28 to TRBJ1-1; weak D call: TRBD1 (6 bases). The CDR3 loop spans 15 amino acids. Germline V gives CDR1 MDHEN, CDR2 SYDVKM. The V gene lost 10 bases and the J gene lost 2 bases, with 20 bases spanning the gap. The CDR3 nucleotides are TGTGCCACCTCGCCCCTCCGGGGGGCAAACACTGAAGCTTTCTTT. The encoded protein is CATSPLRGANTEAFF.

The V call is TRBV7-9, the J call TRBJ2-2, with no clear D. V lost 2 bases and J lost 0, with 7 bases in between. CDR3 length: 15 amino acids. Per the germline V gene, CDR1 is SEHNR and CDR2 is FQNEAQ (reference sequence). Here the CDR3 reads CASSLQDANTGELFF. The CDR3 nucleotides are TGTGCCAGCAGCTTACAGGACGCGAACACCGGGGAGCTGTTTTTT.

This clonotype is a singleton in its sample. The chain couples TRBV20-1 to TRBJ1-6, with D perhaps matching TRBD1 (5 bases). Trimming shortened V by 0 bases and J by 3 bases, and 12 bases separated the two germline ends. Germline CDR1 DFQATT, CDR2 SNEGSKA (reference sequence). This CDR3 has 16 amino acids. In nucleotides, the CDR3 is TGCAGTGCTAGAGATGAGACAGTAAGCTATAATTCACCCCTCCACTTT. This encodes CSARDETVSYNSPLHF.

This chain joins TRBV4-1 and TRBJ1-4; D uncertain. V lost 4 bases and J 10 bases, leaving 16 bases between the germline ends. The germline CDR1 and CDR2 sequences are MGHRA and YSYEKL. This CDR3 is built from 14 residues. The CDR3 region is CASSPRVGPGKLFF. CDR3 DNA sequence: TGCGCCAGCAGCCCTCGGGTTGGTCCTGGAAAACTGTTTTTT.

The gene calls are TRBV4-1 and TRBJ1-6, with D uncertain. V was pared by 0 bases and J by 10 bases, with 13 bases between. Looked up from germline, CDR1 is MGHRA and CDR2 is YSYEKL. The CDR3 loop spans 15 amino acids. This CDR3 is CASSQDSTSLSPLHF. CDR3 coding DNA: TGCGCCAGCAGCCAAGATAGTACTAGCCTCTCACCCCTCCACTTT.

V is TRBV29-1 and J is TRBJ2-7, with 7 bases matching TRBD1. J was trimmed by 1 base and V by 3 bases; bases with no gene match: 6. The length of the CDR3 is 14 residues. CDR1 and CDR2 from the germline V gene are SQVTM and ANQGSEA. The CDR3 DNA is TGCAGCGTTGAGGAGCCAGGGGGTTCCTACGAGCAGTACTTC. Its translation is CSVEEPGGSYEQYF.

CDR3 loop: CASSAAPDQNTGELFF. The CDR3 coding sequence is TGTGCCAGCAGCGCCGCTCCCGACCAAAACACCGGGGAGCTGTTTTTT. The chain carries TRBV7-2 and TRBJ2-2; no definite D call. Germline loops: CDR1 SGHTA, CDR2 FQGNSA. The CDR3 loop spans 16 amino acids. V was shortened by 5 bases and J by 2 bases, with 15 bases between the two germline ends.

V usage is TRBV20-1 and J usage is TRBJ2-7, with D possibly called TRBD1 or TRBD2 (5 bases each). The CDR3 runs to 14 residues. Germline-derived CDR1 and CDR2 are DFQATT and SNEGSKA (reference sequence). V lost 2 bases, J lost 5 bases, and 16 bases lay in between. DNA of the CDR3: TGCAGTGCTAGACCCGGTGCAGGGAGCCACGAGCAGTACTTC. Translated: CSARPGAGSHEQYF.

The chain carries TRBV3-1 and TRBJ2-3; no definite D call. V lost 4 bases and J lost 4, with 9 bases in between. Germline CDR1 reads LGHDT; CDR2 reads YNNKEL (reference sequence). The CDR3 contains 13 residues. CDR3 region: CASSPGVSDTQYF. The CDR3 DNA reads TGTGCCAGCAGCCCCGGAGTTTCAGATACGCAGTATTTT.

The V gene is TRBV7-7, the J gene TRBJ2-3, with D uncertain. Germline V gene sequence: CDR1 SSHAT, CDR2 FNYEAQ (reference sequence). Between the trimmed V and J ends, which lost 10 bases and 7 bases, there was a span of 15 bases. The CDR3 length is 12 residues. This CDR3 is CATLGPGYTQYF. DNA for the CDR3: TGTGCCACCCTGGGTCCAGGCTATACGCAGTATTTT.

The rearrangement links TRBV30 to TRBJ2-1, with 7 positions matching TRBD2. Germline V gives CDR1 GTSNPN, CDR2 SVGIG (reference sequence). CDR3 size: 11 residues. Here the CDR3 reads CAFRGVNEQFF. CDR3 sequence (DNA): TGTGCTTTCCGGGGGGTCAATGAGCAGTTCTTC.

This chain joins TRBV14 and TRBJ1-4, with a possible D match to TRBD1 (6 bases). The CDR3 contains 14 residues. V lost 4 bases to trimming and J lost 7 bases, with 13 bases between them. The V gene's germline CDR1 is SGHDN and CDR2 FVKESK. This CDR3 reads CASSPRGRTEKLFF. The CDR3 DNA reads TGTGCCAGCAGCCCCAGGGGACGGACTGAAAAACTGTTTTTT. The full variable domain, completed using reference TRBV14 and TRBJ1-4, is EAGVTQFPSHSVIEKGQTVTLRCDPISGHDNLYWYRRVMGKEIKFLLHFVKESKQDESGMPNNRFLAERTGGTYSTLKVQPAELEDSGVYFCASSPRGRTEKLFFGSGTQLSVL.

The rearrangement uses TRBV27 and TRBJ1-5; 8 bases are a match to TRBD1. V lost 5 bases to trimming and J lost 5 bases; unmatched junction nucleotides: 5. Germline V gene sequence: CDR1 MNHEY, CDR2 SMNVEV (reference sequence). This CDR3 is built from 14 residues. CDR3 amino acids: CASSQYRGYQPQHF. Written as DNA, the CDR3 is TGTGCCAGCAGTCAATACAGGGGGTATCAGCCCCAGCATTTT.

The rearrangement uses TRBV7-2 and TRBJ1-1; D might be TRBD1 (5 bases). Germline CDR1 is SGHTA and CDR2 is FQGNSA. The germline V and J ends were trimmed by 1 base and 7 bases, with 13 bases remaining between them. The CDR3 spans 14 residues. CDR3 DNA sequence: TGTGCCAGCAGCTTAGGGGGCGCGCGGGATGAAGCTTTCTTT. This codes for CASSLGGARDEAFF.

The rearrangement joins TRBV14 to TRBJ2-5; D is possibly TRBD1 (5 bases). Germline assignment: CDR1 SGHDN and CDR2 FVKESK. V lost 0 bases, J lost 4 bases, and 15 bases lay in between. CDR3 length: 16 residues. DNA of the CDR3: TGTGCCAGCAGCCAAGAGAGTGGGATAAGGGGAGAGACCCAGTACTTC. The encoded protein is CASSQESGIRGETQYF.

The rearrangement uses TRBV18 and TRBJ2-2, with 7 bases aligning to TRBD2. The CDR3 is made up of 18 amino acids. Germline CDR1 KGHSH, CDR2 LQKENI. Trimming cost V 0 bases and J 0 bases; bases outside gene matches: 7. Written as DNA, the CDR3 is TGTGCCAGCTCACCACCTTTCGAGCGGGGAACGAACACCGGGGAGCTGTTTTTT. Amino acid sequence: CASSPPFERGTNTGELFF.

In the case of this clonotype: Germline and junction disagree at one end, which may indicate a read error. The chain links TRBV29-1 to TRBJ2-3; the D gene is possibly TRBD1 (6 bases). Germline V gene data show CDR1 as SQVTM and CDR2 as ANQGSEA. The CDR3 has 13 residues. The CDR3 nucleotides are TGCGGCGTTGAGTCCAGGGGCCCGGGTACGCAGTATTTT. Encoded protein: CGVESRGPGTQYF.